This is a list of T cell receptor beta chains from one sample in a study of PD-1 blockade in classical Hodgkin lymphoma. Measured with immunoSEQ multiplex PCR; TCRdb has only the in-frame clones, and not every one. The sample holds some 100,000 clones, approximately 92% seen once. This specimen was peripheral blood mononuclear cells (PBMCs), taken at baseline. These receptors came from a human donor with classical Hodgkin lymphoma. Both conserved end residues are trimmed from each CDR3. The D gene is left open where the match is weak.

J: TRBJ2-2
D: -
V: TRBV30
CDR3: AWSPQVNYPTGELF

J: TRBJ2-5
D: -
V: TRBV7-9
CDR3: ASGSTTQY

J: TRBJ1-2
D: -
V: TRBV6-5
CDR3: ASSSPGGRDYYGYT

J: TRBJ1-3
D: -
V: TRBV4-2
CDR3: ASSFPGSPTIY

J: TRBJ1-5
D: TRBD1
V: TRBV27
CDR3: ATSTGTAGTQPQH

J: TRBJ2-7
D: -
V: TRBV5-1
CDR3: ASSLRGGGTYEQY

J: TRBJ2-2
D: TRBD2
V: TRBV5-3
CDR3: ARSPLAGIYRGELF

J: TRBJ2-2
D: TRBD1
V: TRBV10-3
CDR3: AIMGQGAGGELF

J: TRBJ2-3
D: TRBD2
V: TRBV11-2
CDR3: ASSLDWGLAGGDTQY

J: TRBJ2-7
D: TRBD2
V: TRBV5-1
CDR3: ASSPGTSKYEQY

J: TRBJ1-5
D: -
V: TRBV27
CDR3: ASSPPNRDGNQPQH

J: TRBJ2-2
D: -
V: TRBV5-1
CDR3: ASSRIQGSGELF

J: TRBJ1-1
D: -
V: TRBV2
CDR3: ASIADMNTEAF

J: TRBJ2-7
D: -
V: TRBV4-1
CDR3: ASSHRPDQGSYEQY

J: TRBJ2-7
D: -
V: TRBV6-5
CDR3: ASRLRGLNYEQY

J: TRBJ2-7
D: -
V: TRBV7-8
CDR3: ASSLEGSSSYEQY

J: TRBJ1-2
D: -
V: TRBV30
CDR3: AWSVSWGLDGYT

J: TRBJ2-7
D: TRBD2
V: TRBV6-6
CDR3: ASSDSSGSSYEQY

J: TRBJ1-5
D: -
V: TRBV6-5
CDR3: ASMVRGGRNQPQH

J: TRBJ1-1
D: -
V: TRBV19
CDR3: ASIDTEAF

J: TRBJ2-1
D: -
V: TRBV5-1
CDR3: ASTVGQMGGSSYNEQF

J: TRBJ1-5
D: -
V: TRBV7-8
CDR3: ASSEDYSNQPQH

J: TRBJ1-1
D: -
V: TRBV7-3
CDR3: ASSLEGNTEAF

J: TRBJ2-1
D: TRBD2
V: TRBV7-9
CDR3: ASSPALAGGLGEQF

J: TRBJ2-1
D: TRBD2
V: TRBV9
CDR3: ASSDPTSGHNEQF

J: TRBJ2-5
D: TRBD2
V: TRBV7-8
CDR3: ASSLEAGGQETQY

J: TRBJ2-5
D: -
V: TRBV18
CDR3: ASSTTGLGETQY

J: TRBJ2-3
D: -
V: TRBV5-1
CDR3: ASSLALGSTDTQY